What follows describes a single TCR beta chain. CDR1 and CDR2 from the germline V gene are SNHLY and FYNNEI. The CDR3 contains 15 residues. V lost 4 bases and J lost 7; bases outside the gene matches: 8. The protocol was immunoSEQ multiplex PCR, while the TCRdb copy is restricted to in-frame clones and leaves out a portion. The table includes a few hundred thousand clones, roughly 87% detected once. The data are from a study of blood T cell repertoires in COVID-19. Participant ages covered about 18 to 95 years across 24 US areas. Two negative PCRs, clearance, or symptom resolution had been documented for recovered Cohort 3 donors.

The chain links TRBV2 to TRBJ1-4, with 8 bases identical to TRBD1. The source is a woman in her thirties who had recovered from COVID-19. Sequencing used PBMCs or T cells enriched from blood (not recorded which). The CDR3 DNA sequence: TGTGCCAGCAGTGTCAACGGACAGGGAGGTGAAAAACTGTTTTTT. Amino acid sequence: CASSVNGQGGEKLFF.